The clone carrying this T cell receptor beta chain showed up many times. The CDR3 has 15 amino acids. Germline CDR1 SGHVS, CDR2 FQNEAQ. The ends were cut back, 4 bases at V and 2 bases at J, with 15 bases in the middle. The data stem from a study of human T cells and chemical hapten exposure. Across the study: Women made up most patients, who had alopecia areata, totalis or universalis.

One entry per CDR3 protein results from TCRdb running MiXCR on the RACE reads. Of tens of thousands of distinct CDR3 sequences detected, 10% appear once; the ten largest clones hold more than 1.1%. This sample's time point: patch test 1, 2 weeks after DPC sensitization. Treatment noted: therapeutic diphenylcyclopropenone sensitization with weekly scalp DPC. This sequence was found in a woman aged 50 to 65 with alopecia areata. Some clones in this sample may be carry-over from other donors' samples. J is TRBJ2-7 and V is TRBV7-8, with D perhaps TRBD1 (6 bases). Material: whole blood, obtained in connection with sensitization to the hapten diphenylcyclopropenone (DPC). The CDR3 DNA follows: TGTGCCAGCAGCTATCAGGGGTCTAGAACCTACGAGCAGTACTTC. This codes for CASSYQGSRTYEQYF.